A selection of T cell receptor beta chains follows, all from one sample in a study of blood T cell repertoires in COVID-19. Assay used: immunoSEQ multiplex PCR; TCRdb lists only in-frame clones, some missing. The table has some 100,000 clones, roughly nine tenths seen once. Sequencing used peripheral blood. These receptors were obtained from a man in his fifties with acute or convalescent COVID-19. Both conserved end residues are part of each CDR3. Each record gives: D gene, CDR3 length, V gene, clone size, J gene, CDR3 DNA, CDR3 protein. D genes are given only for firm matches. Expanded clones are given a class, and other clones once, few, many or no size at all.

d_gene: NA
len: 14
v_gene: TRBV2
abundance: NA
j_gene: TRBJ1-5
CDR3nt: TGTGCCAGCAGTGGTGGCACAGGCAATCAGCCCCAGCATTTT
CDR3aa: CASSGGTGNQPQHF

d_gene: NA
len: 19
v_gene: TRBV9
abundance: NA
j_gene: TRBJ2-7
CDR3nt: TGTGCCATCCCAGACCGGGAACCTCTCACTTTAATAGGATCCTACGAGCAGTACTTC
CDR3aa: CAIPDREPLTLIGSYEQYF

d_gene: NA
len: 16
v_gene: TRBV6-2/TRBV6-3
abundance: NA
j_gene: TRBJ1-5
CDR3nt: TGTGCCAGCAGTTACCAAGGGGGAAATAGCAATCAGCCCCAGCATTTT
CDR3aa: CASSYQGGNSNQPQHF

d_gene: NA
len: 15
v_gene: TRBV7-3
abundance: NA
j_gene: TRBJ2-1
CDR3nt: TGTGCCAGCAGCTTAACGGGGGGAACCTACAATGAGCAGTTCTTC
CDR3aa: CASSLTGGTYNEQFF

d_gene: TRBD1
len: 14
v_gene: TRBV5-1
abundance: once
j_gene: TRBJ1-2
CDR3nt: TGCGCCAGCAGCTTGAGTGGGACAGGGCATGGCTACACCTTC
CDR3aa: CASSLSGTGHGYTF

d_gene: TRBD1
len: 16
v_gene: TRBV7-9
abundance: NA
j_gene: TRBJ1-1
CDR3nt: TGTGCCAGCAGCTTAGGGACAGGACAACCGAACACTGAAGCTTTCTTT
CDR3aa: CASSLGTGQPNTEAFF

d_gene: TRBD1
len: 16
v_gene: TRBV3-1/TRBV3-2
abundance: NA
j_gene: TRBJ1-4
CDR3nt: TGTGCCAGCAGCCGGACCCCGACAGGGGCCGAAGAAAAACTGTTTTTT
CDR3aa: CASSRTPTGAEEKLFF

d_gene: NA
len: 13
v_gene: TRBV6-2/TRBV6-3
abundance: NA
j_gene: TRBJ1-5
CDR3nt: TGTGCCAGCAGCTTTGACTACAATCAGCCCCAGCATTTT
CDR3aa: CASSFDYNQPQHF

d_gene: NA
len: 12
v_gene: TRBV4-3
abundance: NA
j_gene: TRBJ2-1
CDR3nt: TGCGCCAGCAGCCTCTCCGGGAACGAGCAGTTCTTC
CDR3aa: CASSLSGNEQFF

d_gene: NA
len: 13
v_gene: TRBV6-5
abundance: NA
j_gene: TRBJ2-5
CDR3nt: TGTGCCAGCAGTTACGCTCCAGGGGAGACCCAGTACTTC
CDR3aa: CASSYAPGETQYF

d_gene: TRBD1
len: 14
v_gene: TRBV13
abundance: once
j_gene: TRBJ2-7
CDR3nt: TGTGCCAGCAGCCTGTTCGGACAGGGCGACGAGCAGTACTTC
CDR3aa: CASSLFGQGDEQYF

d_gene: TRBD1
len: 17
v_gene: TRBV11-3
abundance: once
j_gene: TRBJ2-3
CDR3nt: TGTGCCAGCAGCTCCTTACCGGACAGGGGGAGAGGAGATACGCAGTATTTT
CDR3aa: CASSSLPDRGRGDTQYF

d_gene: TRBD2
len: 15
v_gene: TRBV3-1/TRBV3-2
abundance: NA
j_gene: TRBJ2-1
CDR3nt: TGTGCCAGCAGCCAAGACGGAGCGGGGGTCAATGAGCAGTTCTTC
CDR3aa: CASSQDGAGVNEQFF

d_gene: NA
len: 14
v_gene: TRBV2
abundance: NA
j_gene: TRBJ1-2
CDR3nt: TGTGCCAGCAGTGAACTAGACAGCCTCCTTGGCTACACCTTC
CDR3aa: CASSELDSLLGYTF

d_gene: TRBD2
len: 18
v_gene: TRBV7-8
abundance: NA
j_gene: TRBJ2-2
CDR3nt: TGTGCCAGCAGCTTTGGACTAGCGGGGGGGATAAACACCGGGGAGCTGTTTTTT
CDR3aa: CASSFGLAGGINTGELFF

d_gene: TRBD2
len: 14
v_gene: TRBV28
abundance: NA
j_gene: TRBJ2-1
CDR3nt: TGTGCCACTGTCCCGGGACTAGCGGGGAGTGAGCAGTTCTTC
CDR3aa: CATVPGLAGSEQFF

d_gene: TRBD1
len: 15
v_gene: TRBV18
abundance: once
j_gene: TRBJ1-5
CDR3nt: TGTGCCAGCTCAGGGGGACAGGGGGCACAACAGCCCCAGCATTTT
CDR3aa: CASSGGQGAQQPQHF

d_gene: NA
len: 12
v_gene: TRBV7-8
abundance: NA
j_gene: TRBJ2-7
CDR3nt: TGTGCCAGCACCCACGTCGGGTACGAGCAGTACTTC
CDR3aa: CASTHVGYEQYF

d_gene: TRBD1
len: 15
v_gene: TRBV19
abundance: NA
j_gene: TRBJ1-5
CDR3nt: TGTGCCAGTAGTCCTCAGGGGGCGGTAGGTCAGCCCCAGCATTTT
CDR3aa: CASSPQGAVGQPQHF

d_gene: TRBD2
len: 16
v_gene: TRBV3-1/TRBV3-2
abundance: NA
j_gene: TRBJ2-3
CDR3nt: TGTGCCAGCAGCCAAGAGCTAGCGGGGTTAACAGATACGCAGTATTTT
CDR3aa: CASSQELAGLTDTQYF

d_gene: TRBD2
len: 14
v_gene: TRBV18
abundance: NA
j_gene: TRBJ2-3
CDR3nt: TGTGCCAGCTCAGTAGCGGGGGGGCCGGATACGCAGTATTTT
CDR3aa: CASSVAGGPDTQYF

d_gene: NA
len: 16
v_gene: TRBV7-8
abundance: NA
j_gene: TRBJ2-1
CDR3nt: TGTGCCAGCAGCTTAAGAAACGGAGGGTCTTACAATGAGCAGTTCTTC
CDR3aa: CASSLRNGGSYNEQFF

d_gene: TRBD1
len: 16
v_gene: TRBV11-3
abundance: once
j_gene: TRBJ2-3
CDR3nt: TGTGCCAGCAGCATATGGACAGGGGAAGCCGGCGATACGCAGTATTTT
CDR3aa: CASSIWTGEAGDTQYF

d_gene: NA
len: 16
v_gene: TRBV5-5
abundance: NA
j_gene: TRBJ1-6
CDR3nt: TGTGCCAGCAGTCCCACAGTGAGCTCCTATAATTCACCCCTCCACTTT
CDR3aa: CASSPTVSSYNSPLHF

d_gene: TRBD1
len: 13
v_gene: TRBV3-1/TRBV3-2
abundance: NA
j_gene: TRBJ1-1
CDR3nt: TGTGCCAGCAGCCGACAGGGGGCTGGAGAAGCTTTCTTT
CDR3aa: CASSRQGAGEAFF

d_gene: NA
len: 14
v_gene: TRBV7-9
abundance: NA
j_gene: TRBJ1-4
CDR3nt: TGTGCCAGCAGCTTAGGTACAGGTGGGGAAAAACTGTTTTTT
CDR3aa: CASSLGTGGEKLFF

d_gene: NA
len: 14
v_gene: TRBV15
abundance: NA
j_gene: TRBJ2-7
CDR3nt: TGTGCCACCGGGGACTCCCAGGGCTCCTACGAGCAGTACTTC
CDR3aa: CATGDSQGSYEQYF

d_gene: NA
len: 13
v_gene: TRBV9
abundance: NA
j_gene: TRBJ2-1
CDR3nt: TGTGCCAGCAGCGCCGACTTGCCGTATGAGCAGTTCTTC
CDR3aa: CASSADLPYEQFF

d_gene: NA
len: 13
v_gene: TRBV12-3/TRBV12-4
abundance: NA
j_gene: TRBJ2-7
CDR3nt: TGTGCCAGCAAGGCATCGGGGGCCTACGAGCAGTACTTC
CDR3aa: CASKASGAYEQYF